A selection of T cell receptor beta chains follows, all from one sample in a study of blood T cell repertoires in COVID-19. Here immunoSEQ multiplex PCR was the method, and the copy in TCRdb shows in-frame clones only, minus some. The sample shows 15,000 to 20,000 clones, about 85% of them seen only once. Sequenced material: peripheral blood. The receptors originated from a human donor in a cohort sampled during active COVID-19. Each CDR3 is given with its conserved first and last residue. Each record gives: CDR3 length, clone size, V gene, J gene, D gene, CDR3 protein, CDR3 DNA. D genes are given only for firm matches. For some rows the clone size is stated as once, few or many, or as a class when expanded; others skip it.

17	NA	TRBV4-2	TRBJ2-1	NA	CASSHTGGQNGGNEQFF	TGTGCCAGCAGCCACACAGGGGGTCAAAACGGGGGGAATGAGCAGTTCTTC
13	NA	TRBV12-5	TRBJ2-3	TRBD1	CASGPDRADTQYF	TGTGCTAGTGGTCCGGACAGGGCAGATACGCAGTATTTT
19	NA	TRBV19	TRBJ2-2	TRBD2	CASTSRWLAGGRGTGELFF	TGTGCCAGTACTTCTAGGTGGCTAGCGGGGGGACGAGGCACCGGGGAGCTGTTTTTT
17	NA	TRBV7-2	TRBJ2-1	TRBD2	CASSLDTRGGLRGEQFF	TGTGCCAGCAGCTTAGATACGCGGGGGGGCTTAAGGGGTGAGCAGTTCTTC
16	NA	TRBV4-2	TRBJ2-2	TRBD2	CASSPGLAANTGELFF	TGTGCCAGCAGCCCCGGACTAGCTGCTAACACCGGGGAGCTGTTTTTT
13	NA	TRBV7-9	TRBJ1-2	NA	CASSSHSNYGYTF	TGTGCCAGCAGCTCCCATTCTAACTATGGCTACACCTTC
13	once	TRBV9	TRBJ1-2	TRBD1	CASSVEGGAGYTF	TGTGCCAGCAGCGTAGAAGGGGGCGCCGGCTACACCTTC
14	NA	TRBV11-1	TRBJ1-3	NA	CASRDLSSGNTIYF	TGTGCCAGCCGCGACTTGAGCTCTGGAAACACCATATATTTT
15	NA	TRBV9	TRBJ2-3	TRBD2	CASSALAGTTDTQYF	TGTGCCAGCAGCGCCCTAGCGGGGACCACAGATACGCAGTATTTT
17	NA	TRBV11-3	TRBJ2-2	TRBD2	CASSSRTSGGSAGELFF	TGTGCCAGCAGCTCAAGGACTAGCGGGGGATCGGCCGGGGAGCTGTTTTTT
14	NA	TRBV6-7	TRBJ2-7	NA	CASSEDLRESEQYF	TGTGCCAGCAGTGAGGATTTGAGGGAAAGCGAGCAGTACTTC
14	NA	TRBV5-1	TRBJ2-7	TRBD1	CASSPGQGPGEQYF	TGCGCCAGCAGCCCGGGACAGGGGCCAGGCGAGCAGTACTTC